The clone carrying this TCR beta chain was found a few times. Its specificity is not known. This table comes from immunoSEQ multiplex PCR, and its TCRdb copy is limited to in-frame clones, with some not included. The table includes about 22,000 clones, under 95% detected once. V gave up 1 base and J gave up 4 bases, with 10 bases separating them. Looked up from germline, CDR1 is SGHTA and CDR2 is FQGNSA. This CDR3 spans 14 amino acids. Specified time point: peripheral blood 6 weeks after treatment start. The data originate from a study of PD-L1 blockade in urothelial cancer. Study-level information: Blood samples contained a median about 150,000 T cells. Study findings and constraints: Larger 3-week expansion of tumor-associated blood clones was seen in durable-benefit patients.

The chain employs TRBV7-2 and TRBJ1-2; no clear D gene. The material was PBMCs, obtained around atezolizumab (anti-PD-L1) treatment. The receptor's source is a woman in her fifties or sixties with urothelial cancer. CDR3 in amino acids: CASSLDRTSYGYTF. The CDR3 DNA sequence: TGTGCCAGCAGCTTAGATCGCACATCCTATGGCTACACCTTC.